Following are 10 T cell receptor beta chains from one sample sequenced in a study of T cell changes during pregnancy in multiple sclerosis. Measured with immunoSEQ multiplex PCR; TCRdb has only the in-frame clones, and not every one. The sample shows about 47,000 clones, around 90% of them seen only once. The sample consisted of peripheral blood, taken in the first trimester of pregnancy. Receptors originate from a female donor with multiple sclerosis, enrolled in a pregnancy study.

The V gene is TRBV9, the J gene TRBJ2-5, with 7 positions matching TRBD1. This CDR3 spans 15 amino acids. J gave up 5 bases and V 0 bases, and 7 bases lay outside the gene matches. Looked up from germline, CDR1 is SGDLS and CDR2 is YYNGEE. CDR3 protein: CASSVETGRPETQYF. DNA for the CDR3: TGTGCCAGCAGCGTAGAGACAGGGCGTCCGGAGACCCAGTACTTC. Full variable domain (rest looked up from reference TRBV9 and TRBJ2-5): DSGVTQTPKHLITATGQRVTLRCSPRSGDLSVYWYQQSLDQGLQFLIQYYNGEERAKGNILERFSAQQFPDLHSELNLSSLELGDSALYFCASSVETGRPETQYFGPGTRLLVL.

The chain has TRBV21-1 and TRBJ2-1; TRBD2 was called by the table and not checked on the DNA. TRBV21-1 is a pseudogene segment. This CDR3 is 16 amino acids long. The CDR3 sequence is CASRPLRAGAYNEQFF. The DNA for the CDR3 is TGTGCCAGCAGACCTTTGCGAGCGGGGGCCTACAATGAGCAGTTCTTC.

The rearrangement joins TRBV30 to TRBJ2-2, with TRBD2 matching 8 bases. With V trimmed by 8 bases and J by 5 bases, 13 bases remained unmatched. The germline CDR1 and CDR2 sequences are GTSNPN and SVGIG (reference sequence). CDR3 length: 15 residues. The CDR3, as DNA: TGTGCCAACCAACGGGGGGGATTTGATACCGGGGAGCTGTTTTTT. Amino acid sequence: CANQRGGFDTGELFF.

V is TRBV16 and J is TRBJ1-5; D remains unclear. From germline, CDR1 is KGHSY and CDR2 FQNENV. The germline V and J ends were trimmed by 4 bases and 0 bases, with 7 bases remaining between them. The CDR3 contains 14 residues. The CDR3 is CASSPGYSNQPQHF. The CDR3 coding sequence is TGTGCCAGCAGCCCCGGGTATAGCAATCAGCCCCAGCATTTT.

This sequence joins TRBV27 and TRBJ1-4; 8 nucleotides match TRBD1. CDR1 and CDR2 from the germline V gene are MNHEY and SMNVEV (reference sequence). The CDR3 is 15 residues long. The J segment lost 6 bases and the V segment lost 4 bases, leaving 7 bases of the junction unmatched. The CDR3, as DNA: TGTGCCAGCAGTTCCCAGGACAGGGCTTATGAAAAACTGTTTTTT. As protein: CASSSQDRAYEKLFF.

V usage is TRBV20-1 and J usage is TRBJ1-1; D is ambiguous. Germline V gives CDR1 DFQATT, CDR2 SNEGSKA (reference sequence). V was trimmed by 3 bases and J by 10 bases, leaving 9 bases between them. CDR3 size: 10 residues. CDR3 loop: CSASWAVAFF. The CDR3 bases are TGCAGTGCTAGTTGGGCCGTAGCTTTCTTT.

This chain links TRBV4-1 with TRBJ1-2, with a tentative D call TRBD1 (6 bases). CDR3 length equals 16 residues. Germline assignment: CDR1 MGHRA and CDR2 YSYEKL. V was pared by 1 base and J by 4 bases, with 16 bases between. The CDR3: CASSQGVSGQLYGYTF. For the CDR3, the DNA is TGCGCCAGCAGCCAAGGTGTCTCCGGACAGCTCTATGGCTACACCTTC.

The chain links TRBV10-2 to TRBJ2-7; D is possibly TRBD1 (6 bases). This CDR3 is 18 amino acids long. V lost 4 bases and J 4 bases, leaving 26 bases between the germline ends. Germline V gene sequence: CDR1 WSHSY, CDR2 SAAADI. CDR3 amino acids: CASSGGHQGRGSAYEQYF. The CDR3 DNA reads TGCGCCAGCAGTGGGGGACACCAGGGCCGAGGGTCGGCTTACGAGCAGTACTTC.

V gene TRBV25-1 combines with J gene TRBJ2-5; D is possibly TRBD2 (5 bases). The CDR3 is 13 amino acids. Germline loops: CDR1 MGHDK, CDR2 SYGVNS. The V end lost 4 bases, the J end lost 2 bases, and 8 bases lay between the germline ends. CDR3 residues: CASSGPGQETQYF. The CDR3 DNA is TGTGCCAGCAGTGGCCCGGGGCAAGAGACCCAGTACTTC.

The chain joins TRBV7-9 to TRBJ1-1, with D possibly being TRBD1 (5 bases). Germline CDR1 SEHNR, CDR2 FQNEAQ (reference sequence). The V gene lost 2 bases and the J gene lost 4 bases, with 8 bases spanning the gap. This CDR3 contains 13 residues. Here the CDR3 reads CASSLQQATEAFF. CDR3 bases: TGTGCCAGCAGCTTACAACAGGCCACTGAAGCTTTCTTT.